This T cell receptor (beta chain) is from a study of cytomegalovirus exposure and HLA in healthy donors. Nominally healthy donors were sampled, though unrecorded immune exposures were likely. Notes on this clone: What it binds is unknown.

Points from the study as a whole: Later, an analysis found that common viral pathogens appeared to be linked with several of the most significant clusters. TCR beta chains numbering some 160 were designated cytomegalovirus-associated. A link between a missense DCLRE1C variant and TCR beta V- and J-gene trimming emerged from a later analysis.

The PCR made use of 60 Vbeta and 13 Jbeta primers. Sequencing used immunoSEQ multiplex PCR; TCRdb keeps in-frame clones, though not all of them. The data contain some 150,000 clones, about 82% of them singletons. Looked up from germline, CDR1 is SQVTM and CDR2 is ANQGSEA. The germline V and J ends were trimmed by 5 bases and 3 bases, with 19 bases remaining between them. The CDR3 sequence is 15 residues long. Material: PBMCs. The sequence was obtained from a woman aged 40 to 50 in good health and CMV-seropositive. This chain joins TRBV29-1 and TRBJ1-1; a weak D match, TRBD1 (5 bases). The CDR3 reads CSVQRGTRRDTEAFF. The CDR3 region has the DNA TGCAGCGTTCAACGGGGGACCCGGAGGGACACTGAAGCTTTCTTT.